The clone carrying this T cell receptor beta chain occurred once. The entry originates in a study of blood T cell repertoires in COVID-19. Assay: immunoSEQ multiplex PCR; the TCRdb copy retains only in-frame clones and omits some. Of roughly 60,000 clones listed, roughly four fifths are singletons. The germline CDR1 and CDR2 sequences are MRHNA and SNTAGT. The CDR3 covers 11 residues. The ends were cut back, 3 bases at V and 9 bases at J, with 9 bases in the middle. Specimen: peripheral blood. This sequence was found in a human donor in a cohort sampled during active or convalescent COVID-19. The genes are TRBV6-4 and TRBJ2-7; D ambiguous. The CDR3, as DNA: TGTGCCAGCAGTGAAAGATGGGCGCAGTACTTC. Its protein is CASSERWAQYF.